This passage covers 16 T cell receptor beta chains from one sample sequenced in a study of blood T cells in healthy people across ages. Alongside a J-beta primer mix, a sample-barcoded 5' primer served in a second PCR lasting roughly 7 to 12 cycles. TCRdb independently ran MiXCR on the 5' RACE reads; one entry per CDR3 protein. Here the sample spans 550,000 to 800,000 distinct CDR3 sequences, under 25% being singletons. The sequencing sample was made of blood. The receptors shown here come from a man between 65 and 79 years old in good health.

V and J are TRBV28 and TRBJ2-2; D is uncertain. The V and J ends lost 2 bases and 7 bases respectively, with 14 bases between them. Germline V gene sequence: CDR1 MDHEN, CDR2 SYDVKM. CDR3 length: 15 amino acids. CDR3 coding DNA: TGTGCCAGCAGTTTACCGCGGCGTACCGGCGGGGAGCTGTTTTTT. Protein product: CASSLPRRTGGELFF.

This clonotype was seen more than once but under ten times. The chain recombines TRBV18 with TRBJ1-6; tentatively, D is TRBD1 (6 bases). The CDR3 extends over 14 amino acids. CDR1 is KGHSH, CDR2 LQKENI, per germline. Trimming took off 4 bases at V and 7 bases at J, with 11 bases between the two ends. The CDR3 bases are TGTGCCAGCTCACTTTCAGGACAGAATTCACCCCTCCACTTT. This encodes CASSLSGQNSPLHF.

The V and J genes are TRBV7-9 and TRBJ2-6; D unclear. Germline V gene data show CDR1 as SEHNR and CDR2 as FQNEAQ (reference sequence). The CDR3 consists of 16 residues. The V gene lost 3 bases and the J gene lost 1 base, with 10 bases spanning the gap. CDR3 sequence (DNA): TGTGCCAGCAGCTTTACCCGTAATTCTGGGGCCAACGTCCTGACTTTC. Translation gives CASSFTRNSGANVLTF.

The chain links TRBV28 to TRBJ2-1; D tentatively reads TRBD1 or TRBD2 (5 bases each). The end of the DNA fits TRBJ2-7 better, so the J call may be wrong. The CDR3 sequence is 12 residues long. The V gene's germline CDR1 is MDHEN and CDR2 SYDVKM. The CDR3: CASTDGAGEQYF. The CDR3 nucleotides read TGTGCCAGCACCGACGGGGCAGGGGAGCAGTACTTC.

In the case of this clonotype: An end of the junction does not agree with germline; a read error may underlie this. The genes are TRBV5-1 and TRBJ1-4, with D unresolved. Germline-derived CDR1 and CDR2 are SGHRS and YFSETQ. This CDR3 comprises 15 residues. The CDR3 protein is CASSFGEATNEKLFF. Here the CDR3 DNA reads TGCGCCAGCAGCTTCGGGGAGGCAACTAATGAAAAACTGTTCTTT.

This chain links TRBV6-2 or TRBV6-3 with TRBJ2-7; unclear D gene. This CDR3 has 14 residues. The V gene's germline CDR1 is MNHEY and CDR2 SVGEGT. The ends were cut back, 5 bases at V and 3 bases at J, with 14 bases in the middle. The CDR3 loop reads CASSQTPVGYEQYF. CDR3 sequence (DNA): TGTGCCAGCAGTCAAACGCCGGTGGGCTACGAGCAGTACTTC.

The chain joins TRBV7-2 to TRBJ2-1, with 8 bases identical to TRBD1. The end of the DNA aligns better with TRBJ2-7, so the J call may be wrong. Germline V gene data show CDR1 as SGHTA and CDR2 as FQGNSA. The CDR3 sequence is 15 residues long. CDR3 nucleotide sequence: TGTGCCAGCAGCCTCGGACAGGGTCAAACCTACGAGCAGTACTTC. Translation gives CASSLGQGQTYEQYF.

The sample holds many counts of this clonotype. This rearrangement joins TRBV2 to TRBJ1-2; TRBD1 matches at 7 bases. The germline V gene encodes CDR1 SNHLY and CDR2 FYNNEI. V dropped 6 bases and J dropped 4; count of bases not matched to a gene: 5. The CDR3 spans 13 residues. The CDR3: CASRTEGAYGYTF. The DNA of the CDR3 is TGTGCCAGCAGAACGGAGGGGGCCTATGGCTACACCTTC.

The V gene is TRBV20-1, the J gene TRBJ2-3; 9 bases map to TRBD2. The CDR3 has 14 amino acids. The germline CDR1 and CDR2 sequences are DFQATT and SNEGSKA (reference sequence). The J segment lost 3 bases and the V segment lost 3 bases, leaving 4 bases of the junction unmatched. CDR3 amino acids: CSASRLAGTDTQYF. CDR3 bases: TGCAGTGCTAGTCGGCTAGCGGGAACAGATACGCAGTATTTT.

This chain uses TRBV3-1 with TRBJ2-4; 9 nucleotides agree with TRBD1. The V gene's germline CDR1 is LGHDT and CDR2 YNNKEL (reference sequence). This CDR3 comprises 16 residues. With 1 base clipped from V and 7 bases from J, the junction kept 8 bases outside the gene matches. The CDR3 DNA sequence: TGTGCCAGCAGCCAAGGGTTCACAGGGGGCTCTAACATTCAGTACTTC. As protein: CASSQGFTGGSNIQYF.

In this sample, this clonotype turned up many times. The gene calls are TRBV6-2 or TRBV6-3 and TRBJ2-5, with D hard to call. Germline CDR1 is MNHEY and CDR2 is SVGEGT. The CDR3 spans 13 residues. Between the trimmed V and J ends, which lost 6 bases and 2 bases, there was a span of 10 bases. CDR3 in amino acids: CASRTLGQETQYF. The CDR3 DNA reads as TGTGCCAGCAGGACTTTGGGACAAGAGACCCAGTACTTC.

The chain couples TRBV7-9 to TRBJ2-1; D is unclear. Germline CDR1 reads SEHNR; CDR2 reads FQNEAQ (reference sequence). The CDR3 is 15 amino acids. Trimming stripped 0 bases from V and 0 bases from J, with 6 bases between. The CDR3 spells CASSLAGYSYNEQFF. The CDR3 DNA is TGTGCCAGCAGCTTAGCGGGTTACTCCTACAATGAGCAGTTCTTC.

V gene TRBV28 combines with J gene TRBJ2-2; TRBD1 agrees at 8 bases. The V gene end was trimmed by 5 bases and the J gene end by 2 bases; junction bases not matched to a gene: 10. Germline values: CDR1 MDHEN, CDR2 SYDVKM. The CDR3 is 17 residues long. This CDR3 is CASSRPGQGANTGELFF. CDR3 nucleotide sequence: TGTGCCAGCAGTCGCCCAGGGCAGGGGGCTAACACCGGGGAGCTGTTTTTT.

This clonotype was counted between two and nine times. CDR3 nucleotides: TGCGCCAGCAGGGCCGGGACGGGGAACACCGGGGAGCTGTTTTTT. It encodes CASRAGTGNTGELFF. The chain is built from TRBV5-1 and TRBJ2-2, with D perhaps assigned TRBD1 or TRBD2 (5 bases each). The ends were cut back, 5 bases at V and 1 base at J, with 12 bases in the middle. Germline CDR1 is SGHRS and CDR2 is YFSETQ. The CDR3 spans 15 residues. The whole variable domain, filled in from reference TRBV5-1 and TRBJ2-2, reads KAGVTQTPRYLIKTRGQQVTLSCSPISGHRSVSWYQQTPGQGLQFLFEYFSETQRNKGNFPGRFSGRQFSNSRSEMNVSTLELGDSALYLCASRAGTGNTGELFFGEGSRLTVL.

The chain recombines TRBV7-6 with TRBJ2-1; maybe TRBD2 (6 bases). The V gene lost 2 bases and the J gene lost 8 bases, with 13 bases spanning the gap. CDR3 length: 14 amino acids. Germline V CDR1 and CDR2: SGHVS, FNYEAQ. CDR3 nucleotides: TGTGCCAGCAGCTTAAATAAGGGCGGGGATGAGCAGTTCTTC. Translation: CASSLNKGGDEQFF.

The chain recombines TRBV5-1 with TRBJ2-5; tentatively, D is TRBD1 (6 bases). Germline V gene lookup returns CDR1 SGHRS and CDR2 YFSETQ. This CDR3 is built from 13 residues. V was trimmed by 4 bases and J by 5 bases, leaving 12 bases between them. CDR3 sequence reads: CASSTGHGETQYF. As DNA, the CDR3 is TGCGCCAGCAGCACGGGACATGGGGAGACCCAGTACTTC.